Listed here are 8 T cell receptor beta chains from one sample, sequenced in a study of OX40 agonist ivuxolimab in advanced cancers. Data came from immunoSEQ multiplex PCR; TCRdb stores just in-frame clones and leaves some out. Among 50,000 to 65,000 clones listed, less than 95% were seen once. The material sequenced was CD4+ or CD8+ T cells sorted from blood, taken in a trial of the OX40 agonist ivuxolimab. The receptors were sampled from an adult with an advanced solid tumor such as melanoma, head and neck, liver or kidney cancer.

The V call is TRBV4-3, the J call TRBJ2-1, with TRBD1 matching over 8 bases. The V segment lost 3 bases and the J segment 0 bases; nucleotides outside the gene matches: 7. Looked up from germline, CDR1 is LGHNA and CDR2 is YSLEER. This CDR3 region has 17 residues. CDR3 in amino acids: CASSHRTGRSSYNEQFF. Here the CDR3 DNA reads TGCGCCAGCAGCCACCGGACAGGGAGGAGCTCCTACAATGAGCAGTTCTTC.

CDR3 sequence (DNA): TGCGCCAGCAGCCAAGGGCTCGGGAAAGATACGCAGTATTTT. It is translated as CASSQGLGKDTQYF. The V gene is TRBV4-3, the J gene TRBJ2-3; the D gene is possibly TRBD2 (5 bases). This CDR3 spans 14 amino acids. Germline V gene sequence: CDR1 LGHNA, CDR2 YSLEER. V lost 1 base to trimming and J lost 5 bases, with 10 bases between them.

The chain recombines TRBV11-3 with TRBJ2-3; D gene unclear. CDR1 is SGHNT and CDR2 is YENEEA in the germline V gene. The CDR3 consists of 13 residues. V was clipped by 5 bases and J by 0 bases, with 6 bases between them. The CDR3 spells CASSRSSTDTQYF. The CDR3 nucleotides are TGTGCCAGCAGCCGATCTAGCACAGATACGCAGTATTTT.

V usage is TRBV7-6 and J usage is TRBJ2-5; possible D gene TRBD2, 7 bases. Between the trimmed V and J ends, which lost 1 base and 4 bases, there was a span of 13 bases. The germline CDR1 and CDR2 sequences are SGHVS and FNYEAQ. The CDR3 loop spans 15 amino acids. DNA for the CDR3: TGTGCCAGCAGCTTAGTGGGGGGGGCTCCAGAGACCCAGTACTTC. Translated, it gives CASSLVGGAPETQYF.

CDR3 residues: CASSFTEYSNQPQHF. CDR3 coding DNA: TGTGCCAGCAGTTTCACCGAATATAGCAATCAGCCCCAGCATTTT. This chain connects TRBV28 to TRBJ1-5, with D uncertain. Trimming pared 3 bases from V and 0 bases from J, leaving 9 bases between. Looked up from germline, CDR1 is MDHEN and CDR2 is SYDVKM. The CDR3 length is 15 residues.

The chain combines TRBV11-2 with TRBJ2-7; a possible D gene is TRBD2 (6 bases). The V end was cut by 5 bases, the J end by 2 bases, with 19 bases between. The germline V gene encodes CDR1 SGHAT and CDR2 FQNNGV. CDR3 size: 16 residues. CDR3 DNA sequence: TGTGCCAGCAGCCCCCAGACTAGTTTAACCCCCTACGAGCAGTACTTC. It translates to CASSPQTSLTPYEQYF.

V gene TRBV19 combines with J gene TRBJ2-5; 11 bases are a match to TRBD2. The CDR3 spans 17 residues. V lost 4 bases and J lost 5; bases outside the gene matches: 12. Germline V gives CDR1 LNHDA, CDR2 SQIVND (reference sequence). CDR3 sequence: CASSTFTSGGGDETQYF. The CDR3 DNA reads as TGTGCCAGTAGTACCTTCACTAGCGGGGGCGGGGATGAGACCCAGTACTTC.

J is TRBJ2-7 and V is TRBV7-9; D not certain. Germline V gene sequence: CDR1 SEHNR, CDR2 FQNEAQ (reference sequence). CDR3 length: 13 residues. The ends were cut back, 5 bases at V and 0 bases at J, with 8 bases in the middle. DNA for the CDR3: TGTGCCAGCAGCCCACCGAGCTCCTACGAGCAGTACTTC. It translates to CASSPPSSYEQYF.